This T cell receptor beta chain was found in a study of cytomegalovirus exposure and HLA in healthy donors. This CDR3 has 11 residues. CDR1 DFQATT and CDR2 SNEGSKA come from the germline V gene (reference sequence). Trimming took off 5 bases at V and 9 bases at J, with 14 bases between the two ends. The primer mix had 60 Vbeta and 13 Jbeta primers. Sequenced by immunoSEQ multiplex PCR; TCRdb stores in-frame clones only, minus some. Here the sample spans fewer than 200,000 clones, roughly 85% being singletons. Concerning this clone: Its antigen is unknown.

Study outcomes and limitations: Among TCR beta chains, those listed as cytomegalovirus-associated numbered about 160.

Input material: PBMCs. This sequence was found in a man aged 40-55 years in good health and CMV-seronegative. This chain uses TRBV20-1 with TRBJ2-7; D unresolved. CDR3 residues: CSAPLVSGQYF. In nucleotides, the CDR3 is TGCAGTGCTCCTCTCGTCTCGGGGCAGTACTTC.